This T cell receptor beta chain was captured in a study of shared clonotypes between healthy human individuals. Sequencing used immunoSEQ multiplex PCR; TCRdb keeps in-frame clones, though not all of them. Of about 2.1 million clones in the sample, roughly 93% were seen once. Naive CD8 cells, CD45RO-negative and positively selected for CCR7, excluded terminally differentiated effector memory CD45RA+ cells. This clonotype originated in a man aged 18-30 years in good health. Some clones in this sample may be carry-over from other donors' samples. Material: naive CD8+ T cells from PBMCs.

CDR3 nucleotides: TGTGCCAGCAGTTTAAGTAGCGGGTCCCTCAATGAGCAGTTCTTC. Translation: CASSLSSGSLNEQFF. The chain recombines TRBV28 with TRBJ2-1; TRBD2 matches at 7 bases. CDR1 and CDR2 from the germline V gene are MDHEN and SYDVKM. V dropped 2 bases and J dropped 6; count of bases not matched to a gene: 7. This CDR3 is 15 amino acids long.